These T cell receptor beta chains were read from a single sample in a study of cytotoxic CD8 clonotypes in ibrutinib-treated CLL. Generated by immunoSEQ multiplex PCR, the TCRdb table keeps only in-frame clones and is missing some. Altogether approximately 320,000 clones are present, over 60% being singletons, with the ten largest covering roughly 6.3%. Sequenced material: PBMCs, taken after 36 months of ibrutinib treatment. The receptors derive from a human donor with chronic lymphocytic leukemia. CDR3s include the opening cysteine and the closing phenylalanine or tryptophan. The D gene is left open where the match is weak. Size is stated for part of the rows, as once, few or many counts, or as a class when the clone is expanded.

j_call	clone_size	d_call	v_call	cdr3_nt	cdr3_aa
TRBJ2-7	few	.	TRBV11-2	TGTGCCAGCAGCTTAGCCTCCACCTACGAGCAGTACTTC	CASSLASTYEQYF
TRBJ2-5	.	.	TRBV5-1	TGCGCCAGCAGCTTCTCGGGGGCGATGCAAGAGACCCAGTACTTC	CASSFSGAMQETQYF
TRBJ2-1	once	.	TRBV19	TGTGCCAGTAGTATAGGTGGGCCTGAGCAGTTCTTC	CASSIGGPEQFF
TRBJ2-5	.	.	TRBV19	TGTGCCAGTAGCTTGGGAGGTGGAATCCAAGAGACCCAGTACTTC	CASSLGGGIQETQYF
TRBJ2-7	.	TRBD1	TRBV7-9	TGTGCCAGCGAAAGACGACAGGGGTTGTTCTACGAGCAGTACTTC	CASERRQGLFYEQYF
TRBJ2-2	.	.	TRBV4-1	TGCGCCAGCAGCCAACTTCTGGGGAACACCGGGGAGCTGTTTTTT	CASSQLLGNTGELFF
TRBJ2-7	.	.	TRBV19	TGTGCCAGTACCGGACAGGACTACTACGAGCAGTACTTC	CASTGQDYYEQYF
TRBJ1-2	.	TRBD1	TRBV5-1	TGCGCCAGCAGCTTGGCAGGGGGCCCTTGGGGCTACACCTTC	CASSLAGGPWGYTF
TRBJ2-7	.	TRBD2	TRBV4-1	TGCGCCAGCAGCCAAGGTTCCAGCGGGAGTGGATACGAGCAGTACTTC	CASSQGSSGSGYEQYF
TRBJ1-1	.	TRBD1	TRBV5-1	TGCGCCAGCAGCACGAAGACAGGGGAAACTGAAGCTTTCTTT	CASSTKTGETEAFF
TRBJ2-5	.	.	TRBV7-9	TGTGCCAGCAGCACCCCGGGTGGAGAGACCCAGTACTTC	CASSTPGGETQYF
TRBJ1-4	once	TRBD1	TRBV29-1	TGCAGCGTACTGACAGGGTCGTATACTAATGAAAAACTGTTTTTT	CSVLTGSYTNEKLFF
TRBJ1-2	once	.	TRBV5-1	TGCGCCAGCAGCTTAGGGGTGGGTTCGACGAGCTACACCTTC	CASSLGVGSTSYTF
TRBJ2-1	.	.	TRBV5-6	TGTGCCAGCAGCTTGTACTTCCACAGTGACCCTAAGGGTGAGCAGTTCTTC	CASSLYFHSDPKGEQFF
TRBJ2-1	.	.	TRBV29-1	TGCAGCGATCCCGACCAGCGGCAAACAAACTCCTACAATGAGCAGTTCTTC	CSDPDQRQTNSYNEQFF
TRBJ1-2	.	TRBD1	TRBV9	TGTGCCAGCAGCGGACAGGGAAGCTATGGCTACACCTTC	CASSGQGSYGYTF
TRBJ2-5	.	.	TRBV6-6	TGTGCCAGCAGTTACCGAGAGACCCAGTACTTC	CASSYRETQYF
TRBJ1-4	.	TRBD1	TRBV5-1	TGCGCCAGCAGCAACAACAGGGGCTGGGAAAAACTGTTTTTT	CASSNNRGWEKLFF
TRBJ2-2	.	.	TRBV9	TGTGCCAGCAGCGAAGGGGGAGCCGGGGAGCTGTTTTTT	CASSEGGAGELFF
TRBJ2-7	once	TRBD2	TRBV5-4	TGTGCCAGCAGCGTCGGTGGGAGGGCGTACGAGCAGTACTTC	CASSVGGRAYEQYF
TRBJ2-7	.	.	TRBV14	TGTGCCAGCAGCCAACAGGGTTCCTACGAGCAGTACTTC	CASSQQGSYEQYF
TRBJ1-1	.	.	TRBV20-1	TGCAGTGCTGATTCCGGGCCTAAAGCTTTCTTT	CSADSGPKAFF
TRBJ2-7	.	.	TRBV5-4	TGTGCCAGCAGTCTCGGGGATTCCCTCTACGAGCAGTACTTC	CASSLGDSLYEQYF
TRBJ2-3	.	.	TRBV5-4	TGTGCCAGCAGCTTGTTTGAGACTAGAGGAGGGACAGATACGCAGTATTTT	CASSLFETRGGTDTQYF
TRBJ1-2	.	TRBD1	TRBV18	TGTGCCAGCTCACCACCTGGGACAGCGCCGTATGGCTACACCTTC	CASSPPGTAPYGYTF
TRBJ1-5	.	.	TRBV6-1	TGTGCCAGCAGTGAAGCGGTTTGGCCCCAGCATTTT	CASSEAVWPQHF
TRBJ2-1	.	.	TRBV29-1	TGCAGCGCTAGGGCTTCAGGCCATGAGCAGTTCTTC	CSARASGHEQFF
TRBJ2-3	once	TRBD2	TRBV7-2	TGTGCCAGCAGCTTGCGACTAGCGGCGACAGATACGCAGTATTTT	CASSLRLAATDTQYF
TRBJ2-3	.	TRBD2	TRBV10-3	TGTGCCATCAGTGAGACACCTAGACTAGCGGGAGATACGCAGTATTTT	CAISETPRLAGDTQYF
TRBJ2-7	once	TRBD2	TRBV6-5	TGTGCCAGCAGTTACTCGGGGACTAGCGGGGGGGAGCAGTACTTC	CASSYSGTSGGEQYF
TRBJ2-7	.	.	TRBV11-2	TGTGCCAGCAGCCAAGACTTCGCTTCCTCCTACGAGCAGTACTTC	CASSQDFASSYEQYF
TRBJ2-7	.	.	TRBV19	TGTGCCACTGCGAGGGCCAGCGAGCAGTACTTC	CATARASEQYF
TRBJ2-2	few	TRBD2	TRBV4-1	TGCGCCAGCAGCCAAAAAAGACTAGCCATCGACACCGGGGAGCTGTTTTTT	CASSQKRLAIDTGELFF
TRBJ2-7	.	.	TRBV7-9	TGTGCCAGCAGCTTAGACGGTTTCTCCTACGAGCAGTACTTC	CASSLDGFSYEQYF
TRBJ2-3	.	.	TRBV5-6	TGTGCCAGCAGCTTGGTGTTTTCTGGGTTTAGAGATACGCAGTATTTT	CASSLVFSGFRDTQYF
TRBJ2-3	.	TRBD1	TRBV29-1	TGCAGCGTCGAAAGGGGGCCAGATACGCAGTATTTT	CSVERGPDTQYF
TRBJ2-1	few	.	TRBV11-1	TGTGCCAGCAGCGCGCTCGGGAGCTTCGGAGGTGAGCAGTTCTTC	CASSALGSFGGEQFF
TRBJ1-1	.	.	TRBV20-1	TGCAGTGCTAGCGCGGGGGGCGACGCTTTCTTT	CSASAGGDAFF
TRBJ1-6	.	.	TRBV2	TGTGCCAGCAGTGACCCAGGGGATAATTCACCCCTCCACTTT	CASSDPGDNSPLHF
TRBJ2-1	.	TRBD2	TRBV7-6	TGTGCCAGCAGCTTAGTTTCGGTTTTTAGCGGGGGAAGAGAGTCCTACAATGAGCAGTTCTTC	CASSLVSVFSGGRESYNEQFF
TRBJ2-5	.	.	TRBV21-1	TGTGCCAGCAGCAAAGTCACAGGGGACGAACAAGAGACCCAGTACTTC	CASSKVTGDEQETQYF
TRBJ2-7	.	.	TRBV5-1	TGCGCCAGCAGCTACTACACAGGATCCTACGAGCAGTACTTC	CASSYYTGSYEQYF
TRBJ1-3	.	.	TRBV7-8	TGTGCCAGCAGCTATCGGACGGTCTCTGGAAACACCATATATTTT	CASSYRTVSGNTIYF
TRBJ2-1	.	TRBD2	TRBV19	TGTGCCAGTAGTATAGATGGACTAGCTATCGCCGATGAGCAGTTCTTC	CASSIDGLAIADEQFF
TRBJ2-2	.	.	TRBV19	TGTGCCAGTAGTATTCGGGGGAGCGGGGAGCTGTTTTTT	CASSIRGSGELFF
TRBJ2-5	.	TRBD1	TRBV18	TGTGCCAGCTCACCGTCCGGGACAGCCCTAATTCAAGAGACCCAGTACTTC	CASSPSGTALIQETQYF
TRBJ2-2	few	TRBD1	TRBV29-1	TGCAGCGTTACCGGGACAGGGGCCGGGGAGCTGTTTTTT	CSVTGTGAGELFF
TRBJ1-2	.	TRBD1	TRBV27	TGTGCCAGCAGTTCCCTTTTCGGGACAGGGGATAGTGGCTACACCTTC	CASSSLFGTGDSGYTF
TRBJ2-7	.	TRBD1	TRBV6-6	TGTGCCAGTGCTACAGGGGGCTACGAGCAGTACTTC	CASATGGYEQYF
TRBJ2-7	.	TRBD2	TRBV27	TGTGCCAGCAGTCCTCGACTAGCGGGAGGGCTAGGCGAGCAGTACTTC	CASSPRLAGGLGEQYF
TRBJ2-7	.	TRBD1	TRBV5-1	TGCGCCAGCAGCTTGGTCGGGACAGGGCCCTACGAGCAGTACTTC	CASSLVGTGPYEQYF
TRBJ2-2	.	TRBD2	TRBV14	TGTGCCAGCAGCCAAGCGGGAGGGGTCCCCGGGGAGCTGTTTTTT	CASSQAGGVPGELFF
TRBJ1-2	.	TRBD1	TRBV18	TGTGCCAGCTTGCAAGGGACAGGGGGCAACTATGGCTACACCTTC	CASLQGTGGNYGYTF
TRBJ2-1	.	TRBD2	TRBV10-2	TGCGCCAGCAGTGTGCGATCTTTCGGGGGGGTGTACAATGAGCAGTTCTTC	CASSVRSFGGVYNEQFF
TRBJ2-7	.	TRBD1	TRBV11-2	TGTGCCAGCAGCTTGACAGGGAACCACGAGCAGTACTTC	CASSLTGNHEQYF
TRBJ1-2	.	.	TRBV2	TGTGCCAGCAGTGATAGCAGGGTCTATGGCTACACCTTC	CASSDSRVYGYTF